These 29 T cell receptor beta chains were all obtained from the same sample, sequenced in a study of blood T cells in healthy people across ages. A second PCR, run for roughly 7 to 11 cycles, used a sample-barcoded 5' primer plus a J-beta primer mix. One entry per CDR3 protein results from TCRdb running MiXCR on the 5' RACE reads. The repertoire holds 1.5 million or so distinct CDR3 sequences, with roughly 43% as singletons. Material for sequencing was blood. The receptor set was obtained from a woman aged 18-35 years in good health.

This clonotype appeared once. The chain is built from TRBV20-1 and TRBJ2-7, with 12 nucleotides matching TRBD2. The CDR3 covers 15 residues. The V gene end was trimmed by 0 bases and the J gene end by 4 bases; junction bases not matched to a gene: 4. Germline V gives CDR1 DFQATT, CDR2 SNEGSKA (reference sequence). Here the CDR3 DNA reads TGCAGTGCTAGAGAACCGGGACTAGCGGGTTACGAGCAGTACTTC. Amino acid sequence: CSAREPGLAGYEQYF.

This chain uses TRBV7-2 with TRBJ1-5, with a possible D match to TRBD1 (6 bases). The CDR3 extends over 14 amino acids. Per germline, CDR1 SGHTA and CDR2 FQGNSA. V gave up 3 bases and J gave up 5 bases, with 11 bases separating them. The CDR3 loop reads CASSFLGADQPQHF. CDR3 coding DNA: TGTGCCAGCAGCTTTCTGGGGGCTGATCAGCCCCAGCATTTT.

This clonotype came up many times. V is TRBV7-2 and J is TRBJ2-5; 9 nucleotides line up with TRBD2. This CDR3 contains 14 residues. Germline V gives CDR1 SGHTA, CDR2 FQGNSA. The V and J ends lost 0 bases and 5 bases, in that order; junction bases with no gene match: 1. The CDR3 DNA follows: TGTGCCAGCAGCTTAGCTCTAGCGGGGGAGACCCAGTACTTC. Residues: CASSLALAGETQYF.

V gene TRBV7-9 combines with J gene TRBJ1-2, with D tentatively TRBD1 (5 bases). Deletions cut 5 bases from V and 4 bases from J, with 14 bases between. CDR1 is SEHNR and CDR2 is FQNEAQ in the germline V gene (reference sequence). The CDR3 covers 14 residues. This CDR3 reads CASSPYDGGYGYTF. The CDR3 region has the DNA TGTGCCAGCAGCCCTTATGACGGGGGCTATGGCTACACCTTC.

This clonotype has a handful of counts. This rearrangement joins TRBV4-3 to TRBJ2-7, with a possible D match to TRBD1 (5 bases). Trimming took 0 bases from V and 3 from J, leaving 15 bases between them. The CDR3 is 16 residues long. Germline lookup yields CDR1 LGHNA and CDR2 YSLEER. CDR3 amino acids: CASSQDLHRTGYEQYF. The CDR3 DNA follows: TGCGCCAGCAGCCAAGATTTGCATCGTACAGGCTACGAGCAGTACTTC.

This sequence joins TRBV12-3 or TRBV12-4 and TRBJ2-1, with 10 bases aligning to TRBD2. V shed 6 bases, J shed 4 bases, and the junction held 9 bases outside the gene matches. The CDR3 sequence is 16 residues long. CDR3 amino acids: CASRLPASGGYNEQFF. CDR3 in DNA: TGTGCCAGCAGACTTCCCGCTAGCGGGGGTTACAATGAGCAGTTCTTC.

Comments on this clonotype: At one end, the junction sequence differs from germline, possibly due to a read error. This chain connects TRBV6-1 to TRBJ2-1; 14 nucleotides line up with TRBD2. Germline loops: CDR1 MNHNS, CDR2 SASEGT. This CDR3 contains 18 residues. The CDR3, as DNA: TGTGCCGGTTGTGAAGGGGGACTAGCGGGAGTCTCCTACAATGAGGAGTTCTTC. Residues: CAGCEGGLAGVSYNEEFF.

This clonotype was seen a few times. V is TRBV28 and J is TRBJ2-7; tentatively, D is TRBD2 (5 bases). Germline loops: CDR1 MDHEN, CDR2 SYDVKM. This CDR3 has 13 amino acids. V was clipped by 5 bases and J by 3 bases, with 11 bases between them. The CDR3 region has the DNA TGTGCCAGCAGTCCTGGGAGTTACTACGAGCAGTACTTC. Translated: CASSPGSYYEQYF.

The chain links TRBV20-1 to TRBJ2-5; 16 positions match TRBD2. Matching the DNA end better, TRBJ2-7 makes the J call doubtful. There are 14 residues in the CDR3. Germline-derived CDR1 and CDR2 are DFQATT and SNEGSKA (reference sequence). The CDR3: CSATGTSGRDEQYF. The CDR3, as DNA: TGCAGTGCGACCGGGACTAGCGGGAGGGACGAGCAGTACTTC.

CDR3 nucleotides: TGTGCCAGCAGCTCCGAACCCCGTCGGGGGTTCCCCGGGAACATTCAGTACTTC. Amino acids: CASSSEPRRGFPGNIQYF. This chain links TRBV5-5 with TRBJ2-5; weak D call: TRBD2 (6 bases). The DNA end lines up better with TRBJ2-4; the J call may be wrong. Per the germline V gene, CDR1 is SGHKS and CDR2 is YYEKEE (reference sequence). This CDR3 spans 18 amino acids.

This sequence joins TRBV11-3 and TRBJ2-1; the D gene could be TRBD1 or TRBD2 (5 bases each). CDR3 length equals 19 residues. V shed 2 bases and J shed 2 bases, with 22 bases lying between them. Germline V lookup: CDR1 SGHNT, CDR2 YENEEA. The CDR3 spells CASSLRIGARGHPYNEQFF. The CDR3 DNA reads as TGTGCCAGCAGCTTAAGGATTGGGGCACGGGGCCATCCCTACAATGAGCAGTTCTTC.

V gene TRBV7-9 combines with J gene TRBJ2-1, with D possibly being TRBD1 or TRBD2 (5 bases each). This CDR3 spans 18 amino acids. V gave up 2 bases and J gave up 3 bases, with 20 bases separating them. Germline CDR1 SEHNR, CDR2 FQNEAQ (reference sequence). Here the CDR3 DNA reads TGTGCCAGCAGCTTACCGGCGGGTTCACAGGAATTCTACAATGAGCAGTTCTTC. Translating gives CASSLPAGSQEFYNEQFF.

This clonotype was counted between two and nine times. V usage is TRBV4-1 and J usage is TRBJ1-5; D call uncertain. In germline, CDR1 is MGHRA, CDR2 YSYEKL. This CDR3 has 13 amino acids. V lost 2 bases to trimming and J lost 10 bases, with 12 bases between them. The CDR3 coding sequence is TGCGCCAGCAGCCAACTGGGATTCCGACCCCAGCATTTT. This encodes CASSQLGFRPQHF.

The CDR3 protein is CAISAASGSLINEQFF. The CDR3 coding sequence is TGTGCCATCAGTGCGGCTAGCGGGAGTTTAATCAATGAGCAGTTCTTC. The chain is built from TRBV10-3 and TRBJ2-1; TRBD2 matches 10 bases. Germline V gene sequence: CDR1 ENHRY, CDR2 SYGVKD. V lost 4 bases and J lost 6; bases outside the gene matches: 9. The CDR3 sequence is 16 residues long.

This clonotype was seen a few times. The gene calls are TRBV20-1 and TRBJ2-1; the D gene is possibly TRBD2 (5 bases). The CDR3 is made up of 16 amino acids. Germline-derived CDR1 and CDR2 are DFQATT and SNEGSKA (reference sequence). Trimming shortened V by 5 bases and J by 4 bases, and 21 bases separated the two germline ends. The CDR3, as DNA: TGCAGTGCTGCCGCCGAGACTACTATTTTTTACAATGAGCAGTTCTTC. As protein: CSAAAETTIFYNEQFF.

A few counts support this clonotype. The CDR3 region has the DNA TGTGCCAGCTCAGCTACAGGGCCGCAGACTAATGAAAAACTGTTTTTT. It translates to CASSATGPQTNEKLFF. The rearrangement links TRBV18 to TRBJ1-4; TRBD1 is a possible D gene (6 bases). Germline CDR1 is KGHSH and CDR2 is LQKENI. The CDR3 is 16 residues long. Trimming took 5 bases from V and 2 from J, leaving 15 bases between them.

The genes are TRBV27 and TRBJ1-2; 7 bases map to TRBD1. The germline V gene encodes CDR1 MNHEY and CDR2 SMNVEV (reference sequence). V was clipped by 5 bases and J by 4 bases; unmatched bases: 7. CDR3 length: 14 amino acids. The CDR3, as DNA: TGTGCCAGCAGTCGCCGCGGGACAGTCTATGGCTACACCTTC. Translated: CASSRRGTVYGYTF.

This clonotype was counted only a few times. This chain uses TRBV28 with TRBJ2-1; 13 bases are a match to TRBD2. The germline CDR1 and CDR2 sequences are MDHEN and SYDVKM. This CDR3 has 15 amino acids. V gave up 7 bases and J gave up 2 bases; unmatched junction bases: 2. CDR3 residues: CASTLAGGAYNEQFF. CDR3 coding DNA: TGTGCCAGCACACTAGCGGGAGGGGCCTACAATGAGCAGTTCTTC.

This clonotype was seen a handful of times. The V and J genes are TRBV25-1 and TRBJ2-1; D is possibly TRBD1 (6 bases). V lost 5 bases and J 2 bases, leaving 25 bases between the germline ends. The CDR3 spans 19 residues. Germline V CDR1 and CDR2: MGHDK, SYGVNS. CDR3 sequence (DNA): TGTGCCAGCAGTACCTCCCAAATTAGTCAGGGGCCCCCCTACAATGAGCAGTTCTTC. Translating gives CASSTSQISQGPPYNEQFF.

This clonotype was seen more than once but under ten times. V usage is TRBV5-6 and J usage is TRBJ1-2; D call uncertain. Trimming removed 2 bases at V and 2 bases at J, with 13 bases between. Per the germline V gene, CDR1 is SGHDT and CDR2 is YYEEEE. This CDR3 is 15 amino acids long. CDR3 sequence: CASSFSPGENYGYTF. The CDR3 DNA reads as TGTGCCAGCAGCTTCAGTCCTGGGGAAAACTATGGCTACACCTTC.

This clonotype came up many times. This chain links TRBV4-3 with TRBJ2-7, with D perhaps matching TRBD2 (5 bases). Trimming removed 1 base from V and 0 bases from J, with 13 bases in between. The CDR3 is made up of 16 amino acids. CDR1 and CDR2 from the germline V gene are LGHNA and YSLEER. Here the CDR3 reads CASSQASKLGSYEQYF. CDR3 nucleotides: TGCGCCAGCAGCCAAGCGAGCAAACTAGGCTCCTACGAGCAGTACTTC.

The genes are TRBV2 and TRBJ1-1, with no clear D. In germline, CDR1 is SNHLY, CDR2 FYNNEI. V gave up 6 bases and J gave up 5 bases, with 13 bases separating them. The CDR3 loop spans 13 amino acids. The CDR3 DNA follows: TGTGCCAGCAGCCCGGCCCCAGAGACTGAAGCTTTCTTT. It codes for CASSPAPETEAFF.

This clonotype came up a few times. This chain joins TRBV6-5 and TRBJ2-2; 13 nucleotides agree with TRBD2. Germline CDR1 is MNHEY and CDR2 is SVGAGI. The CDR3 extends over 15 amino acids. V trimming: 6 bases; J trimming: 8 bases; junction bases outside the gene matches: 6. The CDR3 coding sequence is TGTGCCAGCAGGAAGGGACTAGCGGGAAGTGGGGAGCTGTTTTTT. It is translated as CASRKGLAGSGELFF.

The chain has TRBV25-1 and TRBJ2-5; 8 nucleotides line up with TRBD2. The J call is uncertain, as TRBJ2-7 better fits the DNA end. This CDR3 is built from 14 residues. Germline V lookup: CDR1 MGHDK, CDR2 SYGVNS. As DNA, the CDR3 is TGTGCCAGCAGTATAGCGGGAATCCTCAACGAGCAGTACTTC. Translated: CASSIAGILNEQYF.

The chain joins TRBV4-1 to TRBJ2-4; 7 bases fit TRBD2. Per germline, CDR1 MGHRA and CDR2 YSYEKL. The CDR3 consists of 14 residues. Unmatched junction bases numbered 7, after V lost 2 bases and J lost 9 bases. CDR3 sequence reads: CASSQTRGGPIQYF. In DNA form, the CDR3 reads TGCGCCAGCAGCCAAACCCGGGGAGGGCCCATTCAGTACTTC.

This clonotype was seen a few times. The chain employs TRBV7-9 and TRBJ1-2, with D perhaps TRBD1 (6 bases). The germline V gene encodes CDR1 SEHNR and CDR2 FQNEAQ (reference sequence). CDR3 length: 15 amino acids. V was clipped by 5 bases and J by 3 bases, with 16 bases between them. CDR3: CASSPGQYTDYGYTF. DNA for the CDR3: TGTGCCAGCAGCCCCGGACAGTACACCGACTATGGCTACACCTTC. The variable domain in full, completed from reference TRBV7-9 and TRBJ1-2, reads DTGVSQNPRHKITKRGQNVTFRCDPISEHNRLYWYRQTLGQGPEFLTYFQNEAQLEKSRLLSDRFSAERPKGSFSTLEIQRTEQGDSAMYLCASSPGQYTDYGYTFGSGTRLTVV.

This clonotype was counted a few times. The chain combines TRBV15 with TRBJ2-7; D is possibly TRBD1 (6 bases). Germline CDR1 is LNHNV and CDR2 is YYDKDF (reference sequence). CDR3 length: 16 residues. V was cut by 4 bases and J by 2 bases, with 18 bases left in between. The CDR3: CATSNPRTDFTYEQYF. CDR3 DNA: TGTGCCACCAGCAACCCAAGGACAGATTTCACCTACGAGCAGTACTTC.

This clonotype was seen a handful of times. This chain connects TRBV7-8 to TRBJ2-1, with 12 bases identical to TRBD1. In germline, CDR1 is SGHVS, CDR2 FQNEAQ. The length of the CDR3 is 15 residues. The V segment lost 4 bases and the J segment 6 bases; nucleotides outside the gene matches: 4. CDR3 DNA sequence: TGTGCCAGCAGCTCGGGACAGGGGGCCCTCAATGAGCAGTTCTTC. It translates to CASSSGQGALNEQFF. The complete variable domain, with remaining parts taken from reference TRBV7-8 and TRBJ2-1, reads GAGVSQSPRYKVAKRGQDVALRCDPISGHVSLFWYQQALGQGPEFLTYFQNEAQLDKSGLPSDRFFAERPEGSVSTLKIQRTQQEDSAVYLCASSSGQGALNEQFFGPGTRLTVL.

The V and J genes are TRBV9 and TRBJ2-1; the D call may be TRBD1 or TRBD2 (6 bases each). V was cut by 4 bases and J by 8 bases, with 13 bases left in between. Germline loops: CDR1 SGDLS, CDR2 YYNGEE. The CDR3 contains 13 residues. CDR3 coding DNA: TGTGCCAGCAGCACCCGGGGGCCGGATGAGCAGTTCTTC. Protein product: CASSTRGPDEQFF.